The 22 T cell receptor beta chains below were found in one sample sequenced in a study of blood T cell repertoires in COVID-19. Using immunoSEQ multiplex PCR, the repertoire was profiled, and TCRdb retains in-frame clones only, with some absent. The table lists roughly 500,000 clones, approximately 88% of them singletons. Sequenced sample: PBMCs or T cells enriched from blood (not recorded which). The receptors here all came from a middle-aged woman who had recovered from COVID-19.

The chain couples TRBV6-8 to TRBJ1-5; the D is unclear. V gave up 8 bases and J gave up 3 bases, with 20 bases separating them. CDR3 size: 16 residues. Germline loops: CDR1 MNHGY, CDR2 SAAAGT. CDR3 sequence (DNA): TGTGCCAGCGGTACCGCGGGGTGCGGAAACAATCAGCCCCAGCATTTT. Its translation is CASGTAGCGNNQPQHF.

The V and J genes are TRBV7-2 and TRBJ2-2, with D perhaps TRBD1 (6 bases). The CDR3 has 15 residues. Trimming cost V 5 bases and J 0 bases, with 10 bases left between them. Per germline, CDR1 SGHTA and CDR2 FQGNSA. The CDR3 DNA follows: TGTGCCAGCAGCCAGGGGTTTTCGAACACCGGGGAGCTGTTTTTT. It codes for CASSQGFSNTGELFF.

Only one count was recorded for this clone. CDR3 residues: CASSLSTGYQPQHF. DNA for the CDR3: TGTGCCAGCAGTTTATCGACAGGGTACCAGCCCCAGCATTTT. The chain has TRBV27 and TRBJ1-5; TRBD1 matches 7 bases. Germline CDR1 and CDR2: MNHEY and SMNVEV (reference sequence). J was trimmed by 7 bases and V by 0 bases; bases with no gene match: 3. The CDR3 extends over 14 amino acids.

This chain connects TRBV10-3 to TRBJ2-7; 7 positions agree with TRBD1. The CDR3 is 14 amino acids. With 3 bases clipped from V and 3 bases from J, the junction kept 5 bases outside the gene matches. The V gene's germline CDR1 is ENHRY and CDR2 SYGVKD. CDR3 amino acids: CAISETGAYYEQYF. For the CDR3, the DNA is TGTGCCATCAGTGAAACAGGGGCATACTACGAGCAGTACTTC.

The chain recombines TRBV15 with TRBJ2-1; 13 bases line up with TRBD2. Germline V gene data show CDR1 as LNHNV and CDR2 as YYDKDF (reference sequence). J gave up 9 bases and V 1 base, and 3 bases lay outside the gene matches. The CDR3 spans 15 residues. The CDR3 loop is CATSRVLAGGVEQFF. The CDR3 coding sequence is TGTGCCACCAGCAGAGTACTAGCGGGAGGGGTTGAGCAGTTCTTC.

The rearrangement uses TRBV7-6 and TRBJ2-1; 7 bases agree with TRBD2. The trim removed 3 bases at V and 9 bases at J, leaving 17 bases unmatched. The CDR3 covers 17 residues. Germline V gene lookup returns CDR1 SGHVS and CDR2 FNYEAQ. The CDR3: CASSLAYGGSIQAEQFF. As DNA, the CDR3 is TGTGCCAGCAGCTTGGCGTATGGCGGGAGTATCCAGGCTGAGCAGTTCTTC.

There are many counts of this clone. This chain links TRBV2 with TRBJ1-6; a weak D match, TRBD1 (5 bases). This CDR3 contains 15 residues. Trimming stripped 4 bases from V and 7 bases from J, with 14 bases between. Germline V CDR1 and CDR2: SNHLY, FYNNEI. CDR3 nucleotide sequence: TGTGCCAGCAGTGCTAGAGGGGCGGGAAATTCACCCCTCCACTTT. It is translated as CASSARGAGNSPLHF.

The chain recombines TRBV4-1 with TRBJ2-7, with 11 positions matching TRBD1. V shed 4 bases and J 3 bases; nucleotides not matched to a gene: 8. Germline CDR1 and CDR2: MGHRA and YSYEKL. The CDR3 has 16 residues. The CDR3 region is CASSLESGTGGYEQYF. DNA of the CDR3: TGCGCCAGCAGCCTCGAAAGTGGGACAGGGGGCTACGAGCAGTACTTC.

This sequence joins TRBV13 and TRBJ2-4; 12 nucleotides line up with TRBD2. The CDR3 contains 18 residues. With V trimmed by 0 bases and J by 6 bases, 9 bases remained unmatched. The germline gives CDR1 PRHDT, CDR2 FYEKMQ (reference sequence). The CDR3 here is CASSLGRGLAGLANIQYF. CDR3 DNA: TGTGCCAGCAGCTTAGGACGAGGACTAGCGGGACTTGCAAACATTCAGTACTTC.

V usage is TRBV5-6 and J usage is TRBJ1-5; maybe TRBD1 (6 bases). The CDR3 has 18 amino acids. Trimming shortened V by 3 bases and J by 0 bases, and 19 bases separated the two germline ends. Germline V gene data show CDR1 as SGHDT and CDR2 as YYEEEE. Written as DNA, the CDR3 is TGTGCCAGCAGCTCGACAGCAGGGGCCCACTATAGCAATCAGCCCCAGCATTTT. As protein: CASSSTAGAHYSNQPQHF. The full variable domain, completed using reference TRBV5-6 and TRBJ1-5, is DAGVTQSPTHLIKTRGQQVTLRCSPKSGHDTVSWYQQALGQGPQFIFQYYEEEERQRGNFPDRFSGHQFPNYSSELNVNALLLGDSALYLCASSSTAGAHYSNQPQHFGDGTRLSIL.

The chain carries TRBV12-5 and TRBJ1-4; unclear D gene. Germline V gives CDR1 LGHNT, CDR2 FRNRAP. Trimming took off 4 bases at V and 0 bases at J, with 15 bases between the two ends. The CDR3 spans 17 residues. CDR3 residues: CASGYPGEGSTNEKLFF. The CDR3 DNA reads TGTGCTAGTGGTTACCCCGGGGAGGGCTCAACTAATGAAAAACTGTTTTTT.

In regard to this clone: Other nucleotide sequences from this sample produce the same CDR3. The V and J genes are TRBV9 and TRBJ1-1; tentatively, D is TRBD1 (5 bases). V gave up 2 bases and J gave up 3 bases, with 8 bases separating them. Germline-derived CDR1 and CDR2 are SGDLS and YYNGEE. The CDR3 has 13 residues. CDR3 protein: CASSVQGDTEAFF. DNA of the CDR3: TGTGCCAGCAGCGTCCAGGGTGACACTGAAGCTTTCTTT.

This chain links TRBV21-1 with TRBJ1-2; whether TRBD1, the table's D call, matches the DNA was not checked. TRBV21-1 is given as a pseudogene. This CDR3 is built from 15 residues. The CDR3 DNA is TGTGCCAGCAGCAAAATGGACAGGGGGAAGCGGGGCTACACCTTC. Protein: CASSKMDRGKRGYTF.

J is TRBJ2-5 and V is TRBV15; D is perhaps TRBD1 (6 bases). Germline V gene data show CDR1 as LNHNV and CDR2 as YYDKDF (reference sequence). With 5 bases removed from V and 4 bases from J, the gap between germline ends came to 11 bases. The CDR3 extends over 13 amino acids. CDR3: CATSWTEGETQYF. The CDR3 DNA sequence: TGTGCCACCAGCTGGACAGAGGGAGAGACCCAGTACTTC. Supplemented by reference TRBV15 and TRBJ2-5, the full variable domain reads DAMVIQNPRYQVTQFGKPVTLSCSQTLNHNVMYWYQQKSSQAPKLLFHYYDKDFNNEADTPDNFQSRRPNTSFCFLDIRSPGLGDTAMYLCATSWTEGETQYFGPGTRLLVL.

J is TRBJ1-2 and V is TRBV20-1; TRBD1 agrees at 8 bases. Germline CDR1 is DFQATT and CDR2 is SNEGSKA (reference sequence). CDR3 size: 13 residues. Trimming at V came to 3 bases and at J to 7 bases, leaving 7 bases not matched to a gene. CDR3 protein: CSASRGTGGGYTF. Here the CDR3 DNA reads TGCAGTGCTAGTCGTGGGACAGGTGGTGGCTACACCTTC.

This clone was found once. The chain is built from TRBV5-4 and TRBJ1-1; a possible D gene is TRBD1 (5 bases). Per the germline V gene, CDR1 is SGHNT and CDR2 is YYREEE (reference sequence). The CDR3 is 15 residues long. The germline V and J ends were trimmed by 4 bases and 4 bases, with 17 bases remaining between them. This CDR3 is CASSTRGSWGTEAFF. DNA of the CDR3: TGTGCCAGCAGCACCCGGGGGAGTTGGGGCACTGAAGCTTTCTTT.

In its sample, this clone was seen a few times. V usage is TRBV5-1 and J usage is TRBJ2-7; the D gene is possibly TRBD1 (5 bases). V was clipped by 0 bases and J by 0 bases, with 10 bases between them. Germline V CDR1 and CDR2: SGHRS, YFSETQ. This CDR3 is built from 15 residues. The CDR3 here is CASSLGGRSSYEQYF. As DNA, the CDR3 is TGCGCCAGCAGCTTGGGGGGCAGAAGCTCCTACGAGCAGTACTTC.

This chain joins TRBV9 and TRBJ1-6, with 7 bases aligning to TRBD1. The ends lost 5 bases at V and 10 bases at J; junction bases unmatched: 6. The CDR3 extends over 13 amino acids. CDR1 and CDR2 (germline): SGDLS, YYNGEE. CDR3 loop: CASSDRERSPLHF. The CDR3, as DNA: TGTGCCAGCAGTGACAGGGAGCGATCACCCCTCCACTTT. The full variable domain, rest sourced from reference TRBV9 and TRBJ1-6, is DSGVTQTPKHLITATGQRVTLRCSPRSGDLSVYWYQQSLDQGLQFLIQYYNGEERAKGNILERFSAQQFPDLHSELNLSSLELGDSALYFCASSDRERSPLHFGNGTRLTVT.

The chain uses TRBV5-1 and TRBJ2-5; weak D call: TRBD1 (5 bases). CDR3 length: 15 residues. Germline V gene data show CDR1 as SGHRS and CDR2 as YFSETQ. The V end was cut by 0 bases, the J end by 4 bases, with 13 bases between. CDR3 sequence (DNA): TGCGCCAGCAGCTTGGCGGGCGGTAGGGGAGAGACCCAGTACTTC. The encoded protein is CASSLAGGRGETQYF.

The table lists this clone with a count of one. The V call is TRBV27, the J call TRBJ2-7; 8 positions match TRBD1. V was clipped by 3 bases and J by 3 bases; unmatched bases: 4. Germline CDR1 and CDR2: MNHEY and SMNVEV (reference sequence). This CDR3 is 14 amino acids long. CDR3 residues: CASSLQGANYEQYF. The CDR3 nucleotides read TGTGCCAGCAGTTTGCAGGGGGCGAACTACGAGCAGTACTTC.

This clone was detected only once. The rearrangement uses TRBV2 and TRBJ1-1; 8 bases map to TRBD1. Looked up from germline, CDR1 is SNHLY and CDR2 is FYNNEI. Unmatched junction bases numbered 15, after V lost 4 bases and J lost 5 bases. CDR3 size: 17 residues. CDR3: CASSVTGQVVFGTEAFF. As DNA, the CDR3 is TGTGCCAGCAGTGTCACGGGACAGGTGGTTTTTGGGACTGAAGCTTTCTTT.

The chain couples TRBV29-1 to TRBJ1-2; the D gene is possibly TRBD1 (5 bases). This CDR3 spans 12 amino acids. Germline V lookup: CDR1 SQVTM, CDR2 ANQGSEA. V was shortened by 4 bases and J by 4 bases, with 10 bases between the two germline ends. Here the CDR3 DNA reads TGCAGCGTTGGGACAAAACCCTATGGCTACACCTTC. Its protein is CSVGTKPYGYTF.